Listed here is a single T cell receptor beta chain. Its antigen remains unknown. The CDR3 consists of 13 residues. Trimming shortened V by 1 base and J by 3 bases, and 6 bases separated the two germline ends. The germline V gene has CDR1 LGHNT and CDR2 FRNRAP. This record comes from a study of vaccination and CD4 T cells after COVID-19. At the level of the study: At a median approximately 71 days (range 14 to 241) after dose two, post-vaccine samples were obtained.

Treatment described: 10-day PBMC culture with coronavirus spike peptide pools or control peptides (ViraFEST assay). TCRs were sequenced by ViraFEST after antigen-specific T cells had been expanded with peptide pools. Sequencing of the DNA from cultured CD4+ T cells was carried out with the Oncomine TCR Beta short-read assay. TCRdb redid the calling of the PCR reads with MiXCR, one entry per CDR3 protein. Here the sample spans roughly 25,000 distinct CDR3 sequences, about 67% being singletons. This TCR derives from a human donor who received a COVID-19 vaccine. This specimen consisted of CD4+ T cells from blood, cultured in vitro, obtained after SARS-CoV-2 vaccination. The chain employs TRBV12-5 and TRBJ1-1; perhaps TRBD1 as D (6 bases). The chain's CDR3 is CASGLDRDTEAFF. The DNA for the CDR3 is TGTGCTAGTGGTTTGGACAGGGACACTGAAGCTTTCTTT.